The 25 T cell receptor beta chains reported below all come from one sample, sequenced in a study of cytomegalovirus exposure and HLA in healthy donors. Clones were read by immunoSEQ multiplex PCR, and TCRdb kept only the in-frame ones, dropping some. The sample includes around 71,000 clones, approximately 96% of them seen just once. Material for sequencing was PBMCs. These receptors were obtained from a man aged 18 to 30 in good health and CMV-seropositive.

J is TRBJ2-7 and V is TRBV4-2; tentatively, D is TRBD1 (5 bases). Trimming stripped 1 base from V and 5 bases from J, with 18 bases between. Germline assignment: CDR1 LGHNA and CDR2 YNFKEQ. This CDR3 has 16 amino acids. The CDR3 is CASSQVNPKGVDEQYF. CDR3 in DNA: TGTGCCAGCAGCCAAGTTAATCCGAAAGGGGTCGACGAGCAGTACTTC.

The CDR3 is CASNQGAFYEQYF. The CDR3 DNA sequence: TGTGCCAGCAACCAGGGGGCCTTCTACGAGCAGTACTTC. The genes are TRBV7-8 and TRBJ2-7; 8 nucleotides agree with TRBD1. The trim removed 7 bases at V and 3 bases at J, leaving 5 bases unmatched. CDR1 and CDR2 from the germline V gene are SGHVS and FQNEAQ. The CDR3 totals 13 residues.

This rearrangement joins TRBV5-1 to TRBJ2-1, with D possibly being TRBD2 (5 bases). The CDR3 length is 14 residues. V dropped 2 bases and J dropped 6 bases, with 12 bases sitting between them. Germline lookup yields CDR1 SGHRS and CDR2 YFSETQ. CDR3 residues: CASSFPGSLNEQFF. The CDR3 region has the DNA TGCGCCAGCAGCTTCCCGGGGTCCCTCAATGAGCAGTTCTTC.

The gene calls are TRBV10-3 and TRBJ2-7; weak D call: TRBD2 (5 bases). The V gene's germline CDR1 is ENHRY and CDR2 SYGVKD. Trimming removed 10 bases from V and 2 bases from J, with 18 bases in between. The CDR3 covers 14 residues. Here the CDR3 DNA reads TGTGCCACCACGCCCCGGGGAGTAACCTACGAGCAGTACTTC. Residues: CATTPRGVTYEQYF.

The rearrangement joins TRBV2 to TRBJ2-3, with 9 bases fitting TRBD2. CDR1 is SNHLY and CDR2 is FYNNEI in the germline V gene. V lost 4 bases, J lost 2 bases, and 4 bases stayed unmatched. CDR3 length: 15 amino acids. CDR3 in amino acids: CASSVLAGFTDTQYF. The CDR3 DNA follows: TGTGCCAGCAGTGTCCTAGCGGGGTTCACAGATACGCAGTATTTT.

The rearrangement joins TRBV7-3 to TRBJ2-3; the match to TRBD2 covers 15 bases. CDR1 and CDR2 (germline): SGHTA, FQGTGA. J was trimmed by 6 bases and V by 5 bases; bases with no gene match: 3. The CDR3 has 15 residues. The DNA of the CDR3 is TGTGCCAGCAGCAAAGGGACTAGCGGGAGGGATACGCAGTATTTT. Translation: CASSKGTSGRDTQYF.

This rearrangement joins TRBV10-3 to TRBJ1-1, with D possibly being TRBD1 (6 bases). Trimming took 5 bases from V and 4 from J, leaving 17 bases between them. CDR1 and CDR2 (germline): ENHRY, SYGVKD. The CDR3 is made up of 15 amino acids. The CDR3 DNA reads as TGTGCCATCAGTAGGGGGGGGGTCTCAGGCACTGAAGCTTTCTTT. It encodes CAISRGGVSGTEAFF.

The chain links TRBV5-4 to TRBJ2-1; possibly TRBD2 for D (6 bases). Germline-derived CDR1 and CDR2 are SGHNT and YYREEE (reference sequence). Between the trimmed V and J ends, which lost 4 bases and 9 bases, there was a span of 20 bases. CDR3 length: 15 residues. In DNA form, the CDR3 reads TGTGCCAGCAGCGGCCGGGACTCCGACCGGGGTGAGCAGTTCTTC. This sequence encodes CASSGRDSDRGEQFF. Using reference TRBV5-4 and TRBJ2-1 for the parts outside the CDR3, the full variable domain is ETGVTQSPTHLIKTRGQQVTLRCSSQSGHNTVSWYQQALGQGPQFIFQYYREEENGRGNFPPRFSGLQFPNYSSELNVNALELDDSALYLCASSGRDSDRGEQFFGPGTRLTVL.

In this sample, this clone turned up once. This chain links TRBV5-1 with TRBJ2-5, with TRBD1 matching 9 bases. Looked up from germline, CDR1 is SGHRS and CDR2 is YFSETQ. Trimming at V came to 3 bases and at J to 4 bases, leaving 4 bases not matched to a gene. This CDR3 region has 14 residues. The CDR3 DNA is TGCGCCAGCAGCTCCCGACAGGGGGGAGAGACCCAGTACTTC. Its translation is CASSSRQGGETQYF.

This chain links TRBV4-1 with TRBJ1-2, with 7 positions matching TRBD1. The CDR3 spans 15 residues. Germline V gene lookup returns CDR1 MGHRA and CDR2 YSYEKL. The V and J ends lost 2 bases and 2 bases, in that order; junction bases with no gene match: 5. The CDR3 region has the DNA TGCGCCAGCAGCCAACCGACAGGGAGCAACTATGGCTACACCTTC. It is translated as CASSQPTGSNYGYTF.

This clone was recorded once. The J gene is TRBJ2-5, the V gene TRBV18; no clear D. The germline gives CDR1 KGHSH, CDR2 LQKENI. The CDR3 extends over 13 amino acids. Deletions cut 2 bases from V and 5 bases from J, with 9 bases between. In DNA, the CDR3 is TGTGCCAGCTCACCAGTTATGGAGGAGACCCAGTACTTC. Translation gives CASSPVMEETQYF.

The chain links TRBV7-2 to TRBJ1-4; unclear D gene. Trimming left V 4 bases short and J 14 bases short, with 14 bases between. Germline-derived CDR1 and CDR2 are SGHTA and FQGNSA. The CDR3 runs to 12 residues. In nucleotides, the CDR3 is TGTGCCAGCAGCTCAGCCCGGGGAAGGCTGTTTTTT. Protein: CASSSARGRLFF. The whole variable domain, remainder taken from reference TRBV7-2 and TRBJ1-4, is GAGVSQSPSNKVTEKGKDVELRCDPISGHTALYWYRQSLGQGLEFLIYFQGNSAPDKSGLPSDRFSAERTGGSVSTLTIQRTQQEDSAVYLCASSSARGRLFFGSGTQLSVL.

This clone was detected only a few times. V usage is TRBV30 and J usage is TRBJ1-5, with 9 bases aligning to TRBD1. Per germline, CDR1 GTSNPN and CDR2 SVGIG (reference sequence). The CDR3 loop spans 16 amino acids. The V segment lost 0 bases and the J segment 7 bases; nucleotides outside the gene matches: 10. This CDR3 reads CAWSVRGQGGGQPQHF. In DNA, the CDR3 is TGTGCCTGGAGTGTACGGGGACAGGGAGGGGGACAGCCCCAGCATTTT.

This clone has only a few counts. The V gene is TRBV2, the J gene TRBJ1-5, with 7 bases fitting TRBD1. V shed 5 bases, J shed 5 bases, and the junction held 9 bases outside the gene matches. CDR3 size: 15 residues. Germline CDR1 and CDR2: SNHLY and FYNNEI. The CDR3 protein is CASSKTRQGHQPQHF. CDR3 nucleotides: TGTGCCAGCAGTAAGACGAGACAGGGACATCAGCCCCAGCATTTT.

In its sample, this clone was seen once. The J gene is TRBJ2-5, the V gene TRBV28; 7 bases are a match to TRBD1. The CDR3 has 20 amino acids. The V and J ends lost 0 bases and 3 bases, in that order; junction bases with no gene match: 19. Germline CDR1 and CDR2: MDHEN and SYDVKM. The CDR3 sequence is CASSLWPGDPTGPHKETQYF. CDR3 in DNA: TGTGCCAGCAGTTTATGGCCCGGAGATCCGACAGGGCCACATAAAGAGACCCAGTACTTC. The entire variable domain, with the rest obtained from reference TRBV28 and TRBJ2-5, is as follows: DVKVTQSSRYLVKRTGEKVFLECVQDMDHENMFWYRQDPGLGLRLIYFSYDVKMKEKGDIPEGYSVSREKKERFSLILESASTNQTSMYLCASSLWPGDPTGPHKETQYFGPGTRLLVL.

The chain carries TRBV2 and TRBJ1-5, with D possibly matching TRBD1 (6 bases). Deletions cut 4 bases from V and 11 bases from J, with 12 bases between. Per germline, CDR1 SNHLY and CDR2 FYNNEI. This CDR3 comprises 12 residues. CDR3 sequence reads: CASSGGGPAQHF. The CDR3 nucleotides are TGTGCCAGCAGTGGGGGGGGCCCTGCCCAGCATTTT.

The rearrangement links TRBV5-1 to TRBJ2-5; 8 bases line up with TRBD2. The germline CDR1 and CDR2 sequences are SGHRS and YFSETQ. Trimming took 4 bases from V and 5 from J; bases not matched to a gene: 10. The CDR3 totals 15 residues. DNA for the CDR3: TGCGCCAGCAGCCCCGGACGGGGGGGCCTCGAGACCCAGTACTTC. Translating gives CASSPGRGGLETQYF.

The J gene is TRBJ2-7, the V gene TRBV7-8; possible D gene TRBD1, 6 bases. The germline CDR1 and CDR2 sequences are SGHVS and FQNEAQ. The CDR3 extends over 14 amino acids. Trimming removed 5 bases at V and 1 base at J, with 12 bases between. Here the CDR3 reads CASSLQGSSYEQYF. The CDR3 DNA follows: TGTGCCAGCAGCCTCCAGGGGTCATCCTACGAGCAGTACTTC.

This chain links TRBV6-1 with TRBJ2-5; 9 bases fit TRBD1. The ends lost 4 bases at V and 3 bases at J; junction bases unmatched: 15. This CDR3 has 18 amino acids. Germline-derived CDR1 and CDR2 are MNHNS and SASEGT. CDR3: CASSGTGAIRTREETQYF. CDR3 DNA: TGTGCCAGCAGTGGGACAGGGGCTATCCGGACTAGAGAAGAGACCCAGTACTTC.

The V gene is TRBV5-1, the J gene TRBJ2-5; 7 bases are shared with TRBD1. Trimming took 4 bases from V and 2 from J; bases not matched to a gene: 11. The germline V gene encodes CDR1 SGHRS and CDR2 YFSETQ. The CDR3 covers 16 residues. The CDR3 is CASSTSGTVLQETQYF. In nucleotides, the CDR3 is TGCGCCAGCAGCACCTCCGGGACAGTTCTTCAAGAGACCCAGTACTTC.

The chain combines TRBV19 with TRBJ2-7; 9 bases match TRBD1. Trimming took 5 bases from V and 2 from J; bases not matched to a gene: 10. CDR3 length equals 16 residues. Germline-derived CDR1 and CDR2 are LNHDA and SQIVND (reference sequence). This chain's CDR3 is CASSYGRTGVTYEQYF. As DNA, the CDR3 is TGTGCCAGTAGTTATGGGAGGACAGGGGTGACCTACGAGCAGTACTTC.

V is TRBV28 and J is TRBJ2-6; no clear D gene. Trimming removed 8 bases at V and 5 bases at J, with 22 bases between. The CDR3 contains 17 residues. Germline V gene data show CDR1 as MDHEN and CDR2 as SYDVKM. In DNA form, the CDR3 reads TGTGCCAGCCTTCATACCCGTATGAGTGCAAGGGCCAACGTCCTGACTTTC. It encodes CASLHTRMSARANVLTF.

This chain uses TRBV11-2 with TRBJ2-3, with 9 positions matching TRBD2. Trimming removed 3 bases from V and 4 bases from J; junction bases left unmatched: 8. CDR3 length equals 16 residues. CDR1 and CDR2 from the germline V gene are SGHAT and FQNNGV. The CDR3 loop is CASSLSRGGGADTQYF. The CDR3 region has the DNA TGTGCCAGCAGCTTGTCCCGGGGCGGGGGGGCAGATACGCAGTATTTT.

The chain is built from TRBV7-9 and TRBJ2-7; D might be TRBD2 (5 bases). Trimming took 5 bases from V and 7 from J, leaving 12 bases between them. The CDR3 has 12 amino acids. Germline V gene data show CDR1 as SEHNR and CDR2 as FQNEAQ (reference sequence). The CDR3 spells CASSPTGSEQYF. The CDR3 nucleotides read TGTGCCAGCAGCCCTACTGGGAGTGAGCAGTACTTC.

The V and J genes are TRBV9 and TRBJ2-1; 7 nucleotides line up with TRBD2. This CDR3 region has 16 residues. Germline V gives CDR1 SGDLS, CDR2 YYNGEE. V trimming: 0 bases; J trimming: 2 bases; junction bases outside the gene matches: 5. The CDR3, as DNA: TGTGCCAGCAGCGTAGGTGGCGGGAGCCCCTACAATGAGCAGTTCTTC. The encoded protein is CASSVGGGSPYNEQFF.